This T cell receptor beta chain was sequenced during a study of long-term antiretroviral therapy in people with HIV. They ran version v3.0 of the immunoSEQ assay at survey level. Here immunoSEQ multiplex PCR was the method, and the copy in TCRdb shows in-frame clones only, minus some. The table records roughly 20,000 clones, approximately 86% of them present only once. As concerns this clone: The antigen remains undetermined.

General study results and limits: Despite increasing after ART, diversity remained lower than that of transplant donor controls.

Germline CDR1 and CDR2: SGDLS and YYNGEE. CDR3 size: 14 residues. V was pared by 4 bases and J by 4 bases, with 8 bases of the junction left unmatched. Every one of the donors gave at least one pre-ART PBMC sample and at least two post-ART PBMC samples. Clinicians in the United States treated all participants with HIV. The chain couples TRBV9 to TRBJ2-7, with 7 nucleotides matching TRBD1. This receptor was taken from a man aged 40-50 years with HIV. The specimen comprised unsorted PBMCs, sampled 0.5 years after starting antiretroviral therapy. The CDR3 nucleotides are TGTGCCAGCAGCCCAAAAGGGGGCTATTACGAGCAGTACTTC. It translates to CASSPKGGYYEQYF.